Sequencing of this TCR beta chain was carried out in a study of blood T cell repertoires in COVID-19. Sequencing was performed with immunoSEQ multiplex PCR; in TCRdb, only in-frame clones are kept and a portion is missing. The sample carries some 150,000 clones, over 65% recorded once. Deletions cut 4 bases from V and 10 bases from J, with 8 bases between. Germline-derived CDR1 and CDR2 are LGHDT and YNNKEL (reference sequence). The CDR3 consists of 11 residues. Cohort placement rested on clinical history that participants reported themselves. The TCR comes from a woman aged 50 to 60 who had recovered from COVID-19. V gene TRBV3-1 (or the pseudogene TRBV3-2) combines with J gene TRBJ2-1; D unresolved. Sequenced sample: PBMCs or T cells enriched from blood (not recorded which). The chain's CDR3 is CASSRVQEQFF. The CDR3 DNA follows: TGTGCCAGCAGCCGCGTACAGGAGCAGTTCTTC.